The rows below give T cell receptor beta chains drawn from one sample of a study of early T cells in non-severe SARS-CoV-2 infection. TCRdb re-called the 5' RACE reads through MiXCR, storing one row per CDR3 protein. Here the sample spans tens of thousands of distinct CDR3 sequences, about an eighth being singletons. Material for sequencing was whole blood. These receptors all come from an adult who was a healthcare worker with PCR-confirmed SARS-CoV-2 infection or an uninfected control (not recorded which). Each CDR3 is given with its conserved first and last residue. The order of the fields is J gene, V gene, clone size, D gene, CDR3 DNA, CDR3 protein. A D gene is named only where the DNA matches it firmly. Size tells how often a clone was seen (once, few, many) or the class of an expanded clone, and some rows leave it out.

J gene: TRBJ2-7; V gene: TRBV27; clone size: many; D gene: NA; CDR3 DNA: TGTGCCAGCAGTTTAACCAGAACCTACGAGCAGTACTTC; CDR3 protein: CASSLTRTYEQYF
J gene: TRBJ1-1; V gene: TRBV27; clone size: NA; D gene: NA; CDR3 DNA: TGTGCCAGCAGTTTCGGGGGCATGAACACTGAAGCTTTCTTT; CDR3 protein: CASSFGGMNTEAFF
J gene: TRBJ2-1; V gene: TRBV5-6; clone size: few; D gene: NA; CDR3 DNA: TGTGCCAGCAGAGATCCCGTTCTCAATGAGCAGTTCTTC; CDR3 protein: CASRDPVLNEQFF
J gene: TRBJ2-3; V gene: TRBV10-1; clone size: few; D gene: NA; CDR3 DNA: TGCGCCAGCAGTGAGATCTACAGAGGAGATACGCAGTATTTT; CDR3 protein: CASSEIYRGDTQYF
J gene: TRBJ2-2; V gene: TRBV19; clone size: NA; D gene: NA; CDR3 DNA: TGTGCCAGTAGTATGGGGGCCGGGGAGCTGTTTTTT; CDR3 protein: CASSMGAGELFF
J gene: TRBJ2-1; V gene: TRBV3-1; clone size: few; D gene: NA; CDR3 DNA: TGTGCCAGCAGCCAAGATCCCTACAATGAGCAGTTCTTC; CDR3 protein: CASSQDPYNEQFF
J gene: TRBJ2-3; V gene: TRBV7-9; clone size: NA; D gene: TRBD2; CDR3 DNA: TGTGCCAGCAGCCCAGCGGGGGGTGCAGATACGCAGTATTTT; CDR3 protein: CASSPAGGADTQYF
J gene: TRBJ1-1; V gene: TRBV7-9; clone size: once; D gene: NA; CDR3 DNA: TGTGCCAGCAGCTTTCATGGGGGCCGAACTGAAGCTTTCTTT; CDR3 protein: CASSFHGGRTEAFF
J gene: TRBJ1-2; V gene: TRBV6-4; clone size: NA; D gene: NA; CDR3 DNA: TGTGCCAGCAGCGAGGCAGCGGGGTTCTATGGCTACACCTTC; CDR3 protein: CASSEAAGFYGYTF
J gene: TRBJ2-5; V gene: TRBV7-2; clone size: NA; D gene: NA; CDR3 DNA: TGTGCCAGCAGCTTACGTTCAATGGAGACCCAGTACTTC; CDR3 protein: CASSLRSMETQYF
J gene: TRBJ2-1; V gene: TRBV9; clone size: few; D gene: NA; CDR3 DNA: TGTGCCAGCAGCGTTCAGACCCAGGACAATGAGCAGTTCTTC; CDR3 protein: CASSVQTQDNEQFF
J gene: TRBJ1-2; V gene: TRBV10-3; clone size: few; D gene: NA; CDR3 DNA: TGTGCCATCAGTAGTCTGGATGGATACACCTTC; CDR3 protein: CAISSLDGYTF
J gene: TRBJ2-2; V gene: TRBV5-1; clone size: few; D gene: NA; CDR3 DNA: TGCGCCAGCAGCAACAGGACCAACACCGGGGAGCTGTTTTTT; CDR3 protein: CASSNRTNTGELFF
J gene: TRBJ2-7; V gene: TRBV6-1; clone size: few; D gene: TRBD1; CDR3 DNA: TGTGCCAGCAGCCCCACAGGGGCCGAGCAGTACTTC; CDR3 protein: CASSPTGAEQYF
J gene: TRBJ2-3; V gene: TRBV10-2; clone size: many; D gene: NA; CDR3 DNA: TGCGCCAGCAGAAGACAGCTTACAGATACGCAGTATTTT; CDR3 protein: CASRRQLTDTQYF
J gene: TRBJ2-3; V gene: TRBV9; clone size: NA; D gene: NA; CDR3 DNA: TGTGCCAGCAGCGTAGAGTGGAGGGATACGCAGTATTTT; CDR3 protein: CASSVEWRDTQYF
J gene: TRBJ2-1; V gene: TRBV5-1; clone size: few; D gene: NA; CDR3 DNA: TGCGCCAGCAGCTGGGGTCACCTCCCAGACTACAATGAGCAGTTCTTC; CDR3 protein: CASSWGHLPDYNEQFF
J gene: TRBJ2-5; V gene: TRBV7-9; clone size: few; D gene: NA; CDR3 DNA: TGTGCCAGCAGCTTATTGAACAACCAAGAGACCCAGTACTTC; CDR3 protein: CASSLLNNQETQYF
J gene: TRBJ2-7; V gene: TRBV5-6; clone size: many; D gene: TRBD1; CDR3 DNA: TGTGCCAGCAGCTTTGTCGGGACAGGGACCTACGAGCAGTACTTC; CDR3 protein: CASSFVGTGTYEQYF
J gene: TRBJ2-5; V gene: TRBV2; clone size: few; D gene: NA; CDR3 DNA: TGTGCCAGCAAACTCATCAGGGTCCAAGAGACCCAGTACTTC; CDR3 protein: CASKLIRVQETQYF
J gene: TRBJ2-2; V gene: TRBV6-5; clone size: NA; D gene: NA; CDR3 DNA: TGTGCCAGCAGTTACTCCGAGACAGAGAGGAACACCGGGGAGCTGTTTTTT; CDR3 protein: CASSYSETERNTGELFF
J gene: TRBJ1-1; V gene: TRBV12-3/TRBV12-4; clone size: NA; D gene: NA; CDR3 DNA: TGTGCCAGCAGTTTAGGTCAGCAGGGCACTGAAGCTTTCTTT; CDR3 protein: CASSLGQQGTEAFF
J gene: TRBJ2-5; V gene: TRBV6-5; clone size: NA; D gene: TRBD2; CDR3 DNA: TGTGCCAGCAGTTACTCGCCTAGCGGGGTCAGAGAGACCCAGTACTTC; CDR3 protein: CASSYSPSGVRETQYF
J gene: TRBJ1-6; V gene: TRBV12-3/TRBV12-4; clone size: NA; D gene: NA; CDR3 DNA: TGTGCCAGCAGTCCCCCGATTATAGGTTCACCCCTCCACTTT; CDR3 protein: CASSPPIIGSPLHF
J gene: TRBJ2-3; V gene: TRBV20-1; clone size: NA; D gene: TRBD2; CDR3 DNA: TGCAGTGCGCCCCTAGCGGGGGCACGCACAGATACGCAGTATTTT; CDR3 protein: CSAPLAGARTDTQYF
J gene: TRBJ2-2; V gene: TRBV9; clone size: NA; D gene: NA; CDR3 DNA: TGTGCCAGCAGCGCCGGCTACACCGGGGAGCTGTTTTTT; CDR3 protein: CASSAGYTGELFF
J gene: TRBJ1-1; V gene: TRBV6-1; clone size: NA; D gene: NA; CDR3 DNA: TGTGCCAGCAGTGGGAGGTCTGGGAACACTGAAGCTTTCTTT; CDR3 protein: CASSGRSGNTEAFF
J gene: TRBJ2-1; V gene: TRBV10-3; clone size: few; D gene: TRBD2; CDR3 DNA: TGTGCCATCACCTTGACTAGCGGGGGGTTGAATGAGCAGTTCTTC; CDR3 protein: CAITLTSGGLNEQFF
J gene: TRBJ2-1; V gene: TRBV7-9; clone size: NA; D gene: NA; CDR3 DNA: TGTGCCAGCAGCTTCACAGGGATTGAGCAGTTCTTC; CDR3 protein: CASSFTGIEQFF
J gene: TRBJ2-1; V gene: TRBV19; clone size: NA; D gene: TRBD1; CDR3 DNA: TGTGCCAGTAGTGGACAGGGGTACAATGAGCAGTTCTTC; CDR3 protein: CASSGQGYNEQFF
J gene: TRBJ2-7; V gene: TRBV11-2; clone size: few; D gene: TRBD1; CDR3 DNA: TGTGCCAGCAGCTTGCTGGGGACAGCCGGCTACGAGCAGTACTTC; CDR3 protein: CASSLLGTAGYEQYF
J gene: TRBJ2-5; V gene: TRBV7-8; clone size: few; D gene: TRBD2; CDR3 DNA: TGTGCCAGCGCATTCGGCCTATTAGCGGGGAAACAAGAGACCCAGTACTTC; CDR3 protein: CASAFGLLAGKQETQYF
J gene: TRBJ1-1; V gene: TRBV7-2; clone size: NA; D gene: NA; CDR3 DNA: TGTGCCAGCAGCTCTCCTGGGAGTTGGATTGAAGCTTTCTTT; CDR3 protein: CASSSPGSWIEAFF
J gene: TRBJ2-1; V gene: TRBV5-4; clone size: many; D gene: NA; CDR3 DNA: TGTGCCAGCAGCTTGGTGGGCGAGTACAATGAGCAGTTCTTC; CDR3 protein: CASSLVGEYNEQFF
J gene: TRBJ2-1; V gene: TRBV5-4; clone size: many; D gene: NA; CDR3 DNA: TGTGCCAGCAGTACAGGGTCCTACAATGAGCAGTTCTTC; CDR3 protein: CASSTGSYNEQFF
J gene: TRBJ1-2; V gene: TRBV7-6; clone size: many; D gene: TRBD1; CDR3 DNA: TGTGCCAGCAGCGAAGGGGGCTTGAGGTCACGGAGCTTCGGTGGCTACACCTTC; CDR3 protein: CASSEGGLRSRSFGGYTF
J gene: TRBJ1-6; V gene: TRBV6-5; clone size: NA; D gene: NA; CDR3 DNA: TGTGCCAGCAGTTCAACGGGTTCACCCCTCCACTTT; CDR3 protein: CASSSTGSPLHF
J gene: TRBJ1-3; V gene: TRBV5-4; clone size: few; D gene: NA; CDR3 DNA: TGTGCCAGCAGCTTGGAAGTAGGGTCAAACACCATATATTTT; CDR3 protein: CASSLEVGSNTIYF
J gene: TRBJ1-6; V gene: TRBV12-5; clone size: NA; D gene: NA; CDR3 DNA: TGTGCTAGTGGTTTGACACTCCGGCCCCTCCACTTT; CDR3 protein: CASGLTLRPLHF
J gene: TRBJ2-7; V gene: TRBV18; clone size: few; D gene: NA; CDR3 DNA: TGTGCCAGCTCACCCGGGGGTCTCTACGAGCAGTACTTC; CDR3 protein: CASSPGGLYEQYF
J gene: TRBJ1-2; V gene: TRBV4-1; clone size: many; D gene: TRBD1; CDR3 DNA: TGCGCCAGCAGCCAAACACCGGGACAGATAAACTATGGCTACACCTTC; CDR3 protein: CASSQTPGQINYGYTF
J gene: TRBJ1-6; V gene: TRBV14; clone size: few; D gene: NA; CDR3 DNA: TGTGCCAGCAGCCTTGGGACAAGGTCACCCCTCCACTTT; CDR3 protein: CASSLGTRSPLHF
J gene: TRBJ1-5; V gene: TRBV10-3; clone size: many; D gene: NA; CDR3 DNA: TGTGCCATCAGTGAATTAGATCAGCCCCAGCATTTT; CDR3 protein: CAISELDQPQHF
J gene: TRBJ2-2; V gene: TRBV27; clone size: NA; D gene: NA; CDR3 DNA: TGTGCCAGCAGTACCCGGCAGGGTAGCACCGGGGAGCCGTTTTTT; CDR3 protein: CASSTRQGSTGEPFF
J gene: TRBJ2-1; V gene: TRBV6-1; clone size: many; D gene: TRBD1; CDR3 DNA: TGTGCCAGCAGTGAAAATTCAGGGGGCGTCTACAATGAGCAGTTCTTC; CDR3 protein: CASSENSGGVYNEQFF
J gene: TRBJ1-2; V gene: TRBV2; clone size: many; D gene: NA; CDR3 DNA: TGTGCCAGCAGTGTGTCAGCCGGGGTAACAAACTATGGCTACACCTTC; CDR3 protein: CASSVSAGVTNYGYTF
J gene: TRBJ2-7; V gene: TRBV11-2; clone size: NA; D gene: NA; CDR3 DNA: TGTGCCAGCAGCCAGACAGGACCGCTTTACGAGCAGTACTTC; CDR3 protein: CASSQTGPLYEQYF
J gene: TRBJ2-7; V gene: TRBV13; clone size: few; D gene: TRBD2; CDR3 DNA: TGTGCCAGCAGCCCCTCAGAGACTAGCGGCGTCGAGCAGTACTTC; CDR3 protein: CASSPSETSGVEQYF
J gene: TRBJ1-1; V gene: TRBV9; clone size: few; D gene: NA; CDR3 DNA: TGTGCCAGCAGCGTAGTTGCGGGCACTGAAGCTTTCTTT; CDR3 protein: CASSVVAGTEAFF
J gene: TRBJ2-1; V gene: TRBV20-1; clone size: NA; D gene: TRBD2; CDR3 DNA: TGCAGTGCTAGAGTCCCAGCGGGGGCCCCCAATGAGCAGTTCTTC; CDR3 protein: CSARVPAGAPNEQFF
J gene: TRBJ1-1; V gene: TRBV9; clone size: many; D gene: NA; CDR3 DNA: TGTGCCAGCAGCGGGACAGTGAACACTGAAGCTTTCTTT; CDR3 protein: CASSGTVNTEAFF
J gene: TRBJ2-3; V gene: TRBV7-6; clone size: NA; D gene: NA; CDR3 DNA: TGTGCCAGCAGCTCGAGACTAGGTAGCACAGATACGCAGTATTTT; CDR3 protein: CASSSRLGSTDTQYF
J gene: TRBJ1-4; V gene: TRBV19; clone size: few; D gene: NA; CDR3 DNA: TGTGCCAGCCATGGTGGCTCGGATGAAAAACTGTTTTTT; CDR3 protein: CASHGGSDEKLFF